This is a list of T cell receptor beta chains from one sample in a study of T cells after yellow fever vaccination. TCRdb processed the 5' RACE reads anew with MiXCR; each CDR3 protein has one entry. Of about 50,000 distinct CDR3 sequences in the sample, roughly 6.9% were seen once. The sample consisted of CD8+ T cells sorted from PBMCs, taken on the day of the first yellow fever vaccination. These receptors all stem from a man between 18 and 35 years old who received the YFV17D yellow fever vaccine. Each CDR3 is given with its conserved first and last residue. The D gene is left open where the match is weak. Expanded clones get a size class; other rows say once, few or many, or leave the size out.

d_call j_call v_call clone_size cdr3_nt cdr3_aa
. TRBJ2-1 TRBV27 many TGTGCCAGTACTACCGTAGGCTCCTACAATGAGCAGTTCTTC CASTTVGSYNEQFF
. TRBJ2-7 TRBV19 many TGTGCCAGTAGTGCGCGATCTAGCGCCGAGCAGTACTTC CASSARSSAEQYF
TRBD2 TRBJ2-1 TRBV4-3 many TGCGCCAGCAGCCAAGATCTCCCCCTCGGGGGGGTGGAGAGTGAGCAGTTCTTC CASSQDLPLGGVESEQFF
. TRBJ1-6 TRBV5-6 many TGTGCCAGCAGCTTGGACGGGTTCTATAATTCACCCCTCCACTTT CASSLDGFYNSPLHF
TRBD1 TRBJ1-5 TRBV28 many TGTGCCAGCACCCCGCGGGTCTGGCAGGGGGACAATAGCAATCAGCCCCAGCATTTT CASTPRVWQGDNSNQPQHF
. TRBJ1-1 TRBV7-9 many TGTGCCAGCAGCTACGGGGGGGGCGCTTCTCATGAAGCTTTCTTT CASSYGGGASHEAFF
. TRBJ2-2 TRBV29-1 few TGCAGCGTTTTTTCAGGAAGAGGCGGGGAGCTGTTTTTT CSVFSGRGGELFF
TRBD2 TRBJ2-7 TRBV11-2 many TGTGCCAGCAGCTTAGGACTAGCGCAAGAAGGACGGTACTTC CASSLGLAQEGRYF
TRBD2 TRBJ2-7 TRBV7-9 few TGTGCCAGCAGCTTAGCGGGCGGGGGAAACTACGAGCAGTACTTC CASSLAGGGNYEQYF
. TRBJ2-5 TRBV27 . TGTGCCAGCAGTTCATCGGGAGAGACCCAGTACTTC CASSSSGETQYF
. TRBJ2-5 TRBV4-1 . TGCGCCAGCAGCCAAGACCCCGTGGTTGAGACCCAGTACTTC CASSQDPVVETQYF
. TRBJ2-1 TRBV7-6 few TGTGCCAGCAGCTTAGTACCCAATGAGCAGTTCTTC CASSLVPNEQFF
. TRBJ2-1 TRBV4-1 many TGCGCCAGCAGCCAAGTGAACTACAATGAGCAGTTCTTC CASSQVNYNEQFF
. TRBJ2-5 TRBV29-1 many TGCAGCGTTGAGCCGCGGGGCGTTCCGGAGACCCAGTACTTC CSVEPRGVPETQYF
TRBD2 TRBJ2-2 TRBV4-1 many TGCGCCAGCAGCCAAGATCCAGCGGGGGCCCACACCGGGGAGCTGTTTTTT CASSQDPAGAHTGELFF
. TRBJ2-5 TRBV11-2 many TGTGCCAGCAGCTTTGAGGGGAATAGTGAGACCCAGTACTTC CASSFEGNSETQYF
. TRBJ1-2 TRBV6-2/TRBV6-3 . TGTGCCAGCAGTTACGTCGGATTTTCAGATGGCTACACCTTC CASSYVGFSDGYTF
. TRBJ2-2 TRBV21-1 . TGTGCCAGCAGCAAAGCGTGCAGAGGACCCCTTTATATAATGTCCGGGGAGCTGTTTTTT CASSKACRGPLYIMSGELFF
. TRBJ2-1 TRBV19 . TGTGCCAGTAGTATCGGGAAGGGGTCCTACAATGAGCAGTTCTTC CASSIGKGSYNEQFF
TRBD1 TRBJ1-6 TRBV7-2 many TGTGCCAGCAGCTTGCAACCGGGACAGGGCTTCTCACCCCTCCACTTT CASSLQPGQGFSPLHF
. TRBJ1-6 TRBV19 few TGTGCCAGTAGTAGCAGGACCTATTCACCCCTCCACTTT CASSSRTYSPLHF
. TRBJ1-2 TRBV28 many TGTGCCAGCAGACCGATACGAACAGGTCTGGTTAACTATGGCTACACCTTC CASRPIRTGLVNYGYTF
. TRBJ1-6 TRBV27 many TGTGCCAGCAGTTTATTGGCAGGACATAATTCACCCCTCCACTTT CASSLLAGHNSPLHF
. TRBJ2-3 TRBV24-1 . TGTGCCACCAGTCTGTCTTCGAGCCCGGGGGATACGCAGTATTTT CATSLSSSPGDTQYF
. TRBJ2-1 TRBV6-2/TRBV6-3 . TGTGCCAGCACCAGAGAAGTAGGAGGCTACTACAATGAGCAGTTCTTC CASTREVGGYYNEQFF
. TRBJ2-2 TRBV9 many TGTGCCAGCAGCCCGACCGGTGACGCCGGGGAGCTGTTTTTT CASSPTGDAGELFF
. TRBJ2-7 TRBV5-5 many TGTGCCAGCAGCACCGGGACACCACCCTCCTACGAGCAGTACTTC CASSTGTPPSYEQYF
. TRBJ2-7 TRBV2 many TGTGCCAGCAGTGGACAGGCCACCTACGAGCAGTACTTC CASSGQATYEQYF
. TRBJ1-4 TRBV7-3 few TGTGCCAGCAGCCCCAGGGTTAATGAAAAACTGTTTTTT CASSPRVNEKLFF
TRBD2 TRBJ2-4 TRBV6-2/TRBV6-3 . TGTGCCAGCAGTTACCTCCTGACTAGCGGGGAGGTCAAAAACATTCAGTACTTC CASSYLLTSGEVKNIQYF
. TRBJ1-6 TRBV25-1 many TGTGCCAGCAGTGAATTGAGAGGTAATTCACCCCTCCACTTT CASSELRGNSPLHF
TRBD2 TRBJ2-1 TRBV7-9 . TGTGCCAGCAGCTTTCACACGACTAGCGGGGGGGGCAATGAGCAGTTCTTC CASSFHTTSGGGNEQFF
. TRBJ2-7 TRBV12-3/TRBV12-4 many TGTGCCAGCAGTATGGGACAAGCCTACGAGCAGTACTTC CASSMGQAYEQYF
TRBD1 TRBJ2-3 TRBV4-3 many TGCGCCAGCAGCCAAGACCGGGACAGGGGGCCGTTTAGCACAGATACGCAGTATTTT CASSQDRDRGPFSTDTQYF
. TRBJ2-5 TRBV6-5 many TGTGCCAGCAGTTACTCGAGGCCGGGGGCCCAGTACTTC CASSYSRPGAQYF
. TRBJ1-2 TRBV5-1 many TGCGCCAGCAGCCCGGAGGCCACATTTTATGGCTACACCTTC CASSPEATFYGYTF
TRBD1 TRBJ1-5 TRBV6-5 many TGTGCCAGCAGCAGGGGGCCAAATCAGCCCCAGCATTTT CASSRGPNQPQHF
TRBD1 TRBJ2-1 TRBV29-1 . TGCAGCGTAGACAGGGGGTATGGTCTGCAGTTCTTC CSVDRGYGLQFF
TRBD1 TRBJ1-5 TRBV4-3 few TGCGCCAGCAGCCAGGTGACAGGGGGAGATCAGCCCCAGCATTTT CASSQVTGGDQPQHF
TRBD1 TRBJ1-4 TRBV20-1 many TGCAGTGCTAGAGATCGCACAGGGGGGCCGAATGTCCTGTTTTTT CSARDRTGGPNVLFF
. TRBJ1-1 TRBV4-3 many TGCGCCAGCAGCCTCCGGGCGTGGGGCACCCCCACTGAAGCTTTCTTT CASSLRAWGTPTEAFF
. TRBJ1-1 TRBV6-2/TRBV6-3 few TGTGCCAGCAATAGGGGGGTGAACACTGAAGCTTTCTTT CASNRGVNTEAFF
TRBD1 TRBJ1-2 TRBV5-4 . TGTGCCAGCAGCGTCGGTCTAACAGGGGACCGCTATGGCTACACCTTC CASSVGLTGDRYGYTF
TRBD1 TRBJ1-4 TRBV7-9 few TGTGCCAGCAGCTTAGTGGACAGGAGTGAAAAACTGTTTTTT CASSLVDRSEKLFF
. TRBJ1-4 TRBV7-9 many TGTGCCAGCAGCTTAGCGCTTGATGAAAAACTGTTTTTT CASSLALDEKLFF
TRBD1 TRBJ2-2 TRBV29-1 many TGCAGCGCCCTTCTACCGGGACAGTCAGACGAGGGGGAGCTGTTTTTT CSALLPGQSDEGELFF
TRBD2 TRBJ2-3 TRBV12-3/TRBV12-4 . TGTGCCAGCAGTTTACTAGCGGGGGGGTTAGGTACGCAGTATTTT CASSLLAGGLGTQYF
. TRBJ2-1 TRBV6-1 many TGTGCCAGCAGCAACGGGGGATCCTACAATGAGCAGTTCTTC CASSNGGSYNEQFF
TRBD2 TRBJ2-1 TRBV6-5 . TGTGCCAGCAGTACTAGCGGGGGGGGGTTCAATGAGCAGTTCTTC CASSTSGGGFNEQFF
. TRBJ2-1 TRBV12-3/TRBV12-4 few TGTGCCAGCAGTTACGACAATGAGCAGTTCTTC CASSYDNEQFF
TRBD1 TRBJ2-1 TRBV7-9 many TGTGCCAGCAGCTCGACAGGGGGCTCCTACAATGAGCAGTTCTTC CASSSTGGSYNEQFF
. TRBJ1-2 TRBV6-6 . TGTGCTGGTGGGGAAATGAGGGGCTACACCTTC CAGGEMRGYTF
TRBD1 TRBJ2-3 TRBV20-1 many TGCAGTGCTGAACAGGGGGCAACAGATACGCAGTATTTT CSAEQGATDTQYF
TRBD2 TRBJ2-5 TRBV5-1 . TGCGCCAGCAGCCCCGGAGCGGGGGGGGCCCGGGAGACCCAGTACTTC CASSPGAGGARETQYF
. TRBJ2-1 TRBV30 few TGTGCTTTCGGGGAGACAGCCAATGAGCAGTTCTTC CAFGETANEQFF